This T cell receptor beta chain was found in a study of T cell responses to AZD1222 COVID-19 vaccine. Study-level information: Samples with a second dose at about 4 or about 12 weeks were pooled together.

The sample holds a few counts of this clone. As yet, its antigen is unknown. General study points: Repertoire sampling happened only post peak T cell response. Across the whole spike, CD4 TCRs peaked at regions 160-218 and 743-854. Donors in the cohort were predominantly white British and more often female, and clonal diversity was possibly underestimated.

Here immunoSEQ multiplex PCR was the method, and the copy in TCRdb shows in-frame clones only, minus some. The data contain about 99,000 clones, over 70% of them seen just once; the ten biggest clones take up over 6.5%. In germline, CDR1 is SNHLY, CDR2 FYNNEI. The V segment lost 0 bases and the J segment 3 bases; nucleotides outside the gene matches: 17. This CDR3 has 19 residues. Sequencing was performed on peripheral blood, taken on day 0 of AZD1222 vaccination. This receptor was identified in an adult in good health. The rearrangement links TRBV2 to TRBJ2-7; 7 nucleotides align to TRBD1. CDR3 nucleotides: TGTGCCAGCAGTGAAGCGCTTCACGACAGGGCCTCGTTTTTCTACGAGCAGTACTTC. Amino acid sequence: CASSEALHDRASFFYEQYF.